These 21 T cell receptor beta chains came from one sample sequenced in a study of cytomegalovirus exposure and HLA in healthy donors. Primers: 60 Vbeta forward and 13 Jbeta reverse. The data were produced by immunoSEQ multiplex PCR, yet TCRdb's version contains in-frame clones alone and is incomplete. The sample lists about 130,000 clones, 65% to 85% occurring once. The sample was PBMCs. The receptors were gathered from a man aged 25 to 40 in good health and CMV-seronegative.

This chain links TRBV5-1 with TRBJ2-7, with D possibly TRBD2 on 6 matching bases. CDR1 is SGHRS, CDR2 YFSETQ, per germline. CDR3 length: 12 amino acids. The V end lost 9 bases, the J end lost 6 bases, and 16 bases lay between the germline ends. This CDR3 reads CATRDSRGEQYF. CDR3 sequence (DNA): TGCGCCACCCGGGACTCGCGCGGCGAGCAGTACTTC.

Here the CDR3 DNA reads TGTGCCAGCAGCCAAGATTGGCCGAACACTGAAGCTTTCTTT. This translates into CASSQDWPNTEAFF. The gene calls are TRBV14 and TRBJ1-1; D is uncertain. The germline gives CDR1 SGHDN, CDR2 FVKESK. V was trimmed by 0 bases and J by 1 base, leaving 6 bases between them. There are 14 residues in the CDR3.

The chain uses TRBV9 and TRBJ2-2; D possibly corresponds to TRBD1 (5 bases). V lost 0 bases, J lost 6 bases, and 18 bases lay in between. Germline CDR1 reads SGDLS; CDR2 reads YYNGEE. The CDR3 runs 17 residues. The CDR3: CASSVAFGQGRAGELFF. The CDR3 region has the DNA TGTGCCAGCAGCGTAGCTTTCGGTCAGGGTAGGGCCGGGGAGCTGTTTTTT.

The rearrangement joins TRBV6-5 to TRBJ2-5; TRBD2 agrees at 12 bases. The germline V gene encodes CDR1 MNHEY and CDR2 SVGAGI. The CDR3 loop spans 15 amino acids. J gave up 11 bases and V 0 bases, and 7 bases lay outside the gene matches. This chain's CDR3 is CASSYSTSGRGEQYF. CDR3 coding DNA: TGTGCCAGCAGTTACTCGACTAGCGGGAGAGGTGAGCAGTACTTC.

The chain employs TRBV29-1 and TRBJ1-2; TRBD1 matches at 8 bases. Per germline, CDR1 SQVTM and CDR2 ANQGSEA. The CDR3 sequence is 11 residues long. Unmatched junction bases numbered 5, after V lost 7 bases and J lost 7 bases. In DNA form, the CDR3 reads TGCAGCGCAGGACAGGGTGGTGGCTACACCTTC. Its protein product is CSAGQGGGYTF.

In the case of this clone: The junction does not match germline at one end; this may be a read error. In DNA, the CDR3 is TGTGCCAGCCGTGACAGGGTCAACGAGCAGTACTTC. Encoded protein: CASRDRVNEQYF. The chain recombines TRBV6-1 with TRBJ2-7; the match to TRBD1 covers 7 bases. Germline V lookup: CDR1 MNHNS, CDR2 SASEGT. The CDR3 sequence is 12 residues long.

This CDR3 reads CASSYSSGRLSYEQYF. The CDR3 DNA reads as TGTGCCAGCAGTTACTCGAGCGGGAGACTGTCCTACGAGCAGTACTTC. The chain recombines TRBV6-5 with TRBJ2-7; 8 bases line up with TRBD2. The V gene's germline CDR1 is MNHEY and CDR2 SVGAGI. The CDR3 length is 16 residues. The V gene end was trimmed by 0 bases and the J gene end by 1 base; junction bases not matched to a gene: 5.

In nucleotides, the CDR3 is TGCGCCAGCAGCGATGGACAGGTCCAGAACACTGAAGCTTTCTTT. It yields the protein CASSDGQVQNTEAFF. V gene TRBV5-1 combines with J gene TRBJ1-1; 7 bases are shared with TRBD1. Germline CDR1 reads SGHRS; CDR2 reads YFSETQ. The trim removed 4 bases at V and 1 base at J, leaving 7 bases unmatched. The CDR3 contains 15 residues.

This chain joins TRBV5-6 and TRBJ2-7, with 14 bases fitting TRBD2. CDR3 size: 16 residues. The V gene end was trimmed by 0 bases and the J gene end by 1 base; junction bases not matched to a gene: 0. Germline V gives CDR1 SGHDT, CDR2 YYEEEE. CDR3 bases: TGTGCCAGCAGCTTGGGACTAGCGGGGGGGTCCTACGAGCAGTACTTC. This codes for CASSLGLAGGSYEQYF.

This clone was counted between two and nine times. V usage is TRBV5-6 and J usage is TRBJ2-7, with D possibly being TRBD1 (6 bases). The CDR3 spans 13 residues. Trimming shortened V by 0 bases and J by 2 bases, and 6 bases separated the two germline ends. Per germline, CDR1 SGHDT and CDR2 YYEEEE. CDR3 DNA: TGTGCCAGCAGCTTGGACAGGGCCTACGAGCAGTACTTC. Encoded protein: CASSLDRAYEQYF.

This clone was seen more than once but under ten times. V is TRBV4-1 and J is TRBJ1-2; D is unclear. Looked up from germline, CDR1 is MGHRA and CDR2 is YSYEKL. This CDR3 has 16 residues. V lost 0 bases to trimming and J lost 3 bases, with 14 bases between them. CDR3 bases: TGCGCCAGCAGCCAAGATTCCGTAGTCGCTTACTATGGCTACACCTTC. It specifies CASSQDSVVAYYGYTF.

The V gene is TRBV19, the J gene TRBJ2-5; 9 bases fit TRBD1. Germline V gene sequence: CDR1 LNHDA, CDR2 SQIVND (reference sequence). V shed 6 bases and J 4 bases; nucleotides not matched to a gene: 9. This CDR3 is 15 amino acids long. The CDR3 nucleotides are TGTGCCAGTAGCTCCCCGGGACAGGGAACAGAGACCCAGTACTTC. It translates to CASSSPGQGTETQYF.

The V gene is TRBV6-5, the J gene TRBJ2-5; 10 bases agree with TRBD2. This CDR3 has 14 residues. J gave up 5 bases and V 2 bases, and 2 bases lay outside the gene matches. CDR1 MNHEY and CDR2 SVGAGI come from the germline V gene. The CDR3 here is CASSYLTSGETQYF. The DNA for the CDR3 is TGTGCCAGCAGTTACCTGACTAGCGGGGAGACCCAGTACTTC.

The chain uses TRBV28 and TRBJ1-2; D is possibly TRBD1 (5 bases). This CDR3 has 14 amino acids. Germline V gene sequence: CDR1 MDHEN, CDR2 SYDVKM. The V and J ends lost 5 bases and 4 bases respectively, with 14 bases between them. CDR3 residues: CASSTLQEGYGYTF. The DNA of the CDR3 is TGTGCCAGCAGTACCTTACAGGAGGGCTATGGCTACACCTTC.

The rearrangement uses TRBV30 and TRBJ2-5; D is unclear. V lost 2 bases to trimming and J lost 5 bases, with 9 bases between them. Germline CDR1 GTSNPN, CDR2 SVGIG (reference sequence). This CDR3 has 12 residues. This CDR3 reads CAWSSLGETQYF. As DNA, the CDR3 is TGTGCCTGGAGTTCCCTGGGCGAGACCCAGTACTTC.

The chain joins TRBV10-3 to TRBJ2-1, with 10 positions matching TRBD1. This CDR3 has 15 residues. The V segment lost 4 bases and the J segment 7 bases; nucleotides outside the gene matches: 7. Germline CDR1 and CDR2: ENHRY and SYGVKD. This CDR3 reads CAISGSGQGSNEQFF. CDR3 nucleotides: TGTGCCATCAGTGGTTCGGGACAGGGGAGTAATGAGCAGTTCTTC.

V usage is TRBV30 and J usage is TRBJ2-3, with 8 nucleotides matching TRBD2. Germline V gene data show CDR1 as GTSNPN and CDR2 as SVGIG (reference sequence). The CDR3 runs 16 residues. The V and J ends lost 0 bases and 6 bases, in that order; junction bases with no gene match: 11. The CDR3 protein is CAWSVPTSAIGDTQYF. DNA of the CDR3: TGTGCCTGGAGTGTACCGACTAGCGCAATTGGGGATACGCAGTATTTT.

V is TRBV5-1 and J is TRBJ2-7, with D possibly TRBD2 on 6 matching bases. This CDR3 is built from 12 residues. V lost 7 bases, J lost 3 bases, and 11 bases lay in between. CDR1 SGHRS and CDR2 YFSETQ come from the germline V gene. DNA for the CDR3: TGCGCCAGCCGACTAGGAAGCTACGAGCAGTACTTC. It translates to CASRLGSYEQYF.

The genes are TRBV5-6 and TRBJ2-1, with D perhaps TRBD2 (7 bases). Germline-derived CDR1 and CDR2 are SGHDT and YYEEEE. This CDR3 is 16 amino acids long. Trimming removed 4 bases at V and 2 bases at J, with 16 bases between. CDR3 loop: CASSPGGQRAYNEQFF. The CDR3 DNA sequence: TGTGCCAGCAGCCCGGGGGGCCAGCGGGCCTACAATGAGCAGTTCTTC.

This clone was seen a handful of times. The chain employs TRBV6-1 and TRBJ1-1, with 8 bases fitting TRBD1. Per the germline V gene, CDR1 is MNHNS and CDR2 is SASEGT. V shed 7 bases and J 1 base; nucleotides not matched to a gene: 5. This CDR3 is 14 amino acids long. This CDR3 reads CASTPGGSNTEAFF. The CDR3 region has the DNA TGTGCCAGCACTCCAGGGGGCTCGAACACTGAAGCTTTCTTT.

The chain employs TRBV19 and TRBJ1-5, with D uncertain. Trimming left V 3 bases short and J 2 bases short, with 5 bases between. This CDR3 is 13 amino acids long. Per germline, CDR1 LNHDA and CDR2 SQIVND (reference sequence). The CDR3 sequence is CASSITGNQPQHF. The CDR3 nucleotides read TGTGCCAGTAGTATTACAGGCAATCAGCCCCAGCATTTT.